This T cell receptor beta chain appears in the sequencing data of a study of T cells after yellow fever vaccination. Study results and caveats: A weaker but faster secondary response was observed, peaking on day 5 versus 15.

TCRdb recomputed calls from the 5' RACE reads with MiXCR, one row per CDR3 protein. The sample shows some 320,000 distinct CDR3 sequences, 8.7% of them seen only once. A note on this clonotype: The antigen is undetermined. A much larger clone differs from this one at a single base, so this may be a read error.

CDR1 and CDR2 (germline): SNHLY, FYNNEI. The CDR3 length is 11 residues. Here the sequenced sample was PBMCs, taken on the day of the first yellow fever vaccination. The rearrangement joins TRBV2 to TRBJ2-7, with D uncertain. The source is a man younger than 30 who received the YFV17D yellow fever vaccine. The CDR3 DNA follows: TGTGCCAGCAGTGAGGCCAGCGAGCTGTACTTC. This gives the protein CASSEASELYF.